This TCR beta chain originates from a study of shared clonotypes between healthy human individuals. The data were produced by immunoSEQ multiplex PCR, yet TCRdb's version contains in-frame clones alone and is incomplete. The data contain over a million clones, more than 75% of them singletons. The germline V gene encodes CDR1 MGHDK and CDR2 SYGVNS. The CDR3 sequence is 15 residues long. The germline V and J ends were trimmed by 3 bases and 3 bases, with 15 bases remaining between them. The sequenced sample was memory CD4+ T cells from PBMCs. Sample subset: CD45RA-negative fraction. This TCR came from a man aged 18 to 35 in good health. Some clones in this sample may be carry-over from other donors' samples. V usage is TRBV25-1 and J usage is TRBJ2-7; a weak D match, TRBD2 (5 bases). CDR3 coding DNA: TGTGCCAGCAGTGATCTCGGGAAAAGCCACTACGAGCAGTACTTC. It specifies CASSDLGKSHYEQYF.